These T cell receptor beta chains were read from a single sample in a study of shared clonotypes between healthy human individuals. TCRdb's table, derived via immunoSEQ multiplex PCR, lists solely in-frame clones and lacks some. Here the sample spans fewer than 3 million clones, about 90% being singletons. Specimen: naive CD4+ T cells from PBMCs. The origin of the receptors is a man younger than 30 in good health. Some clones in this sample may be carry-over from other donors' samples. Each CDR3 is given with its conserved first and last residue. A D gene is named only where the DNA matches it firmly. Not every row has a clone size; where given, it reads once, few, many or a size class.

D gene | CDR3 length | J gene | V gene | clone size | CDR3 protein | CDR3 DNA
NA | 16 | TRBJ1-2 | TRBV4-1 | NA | CASSQPRDAGIGGYTF | TGCGCCAGCAGCCAACCCAGGGACGCGGGGATAGGTGGCTACACCTTC
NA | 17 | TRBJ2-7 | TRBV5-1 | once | CASSSTTGPRGMDEQYF | TGCGCCAGCAGCTCTACAACGGGACCGAGAGGTATGGACGAGCAGTACTTC
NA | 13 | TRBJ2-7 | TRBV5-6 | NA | CASSLDQLWGQYF | TGTGCCAGCAGCTTAGACCAGTTATGGGGGCAGTACTTC
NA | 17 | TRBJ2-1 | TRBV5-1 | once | CASSLAPLSPKDNEQFF | TGCGCCAGCAGCTTGGCCCCCCTAAGCCCGAAGGACAATGAGCAGTTCTTC
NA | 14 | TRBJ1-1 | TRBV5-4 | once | CASSPQGMNTEAFF | TGTGCCAGCAGCCCGCAGGGCATGAACACTGAAGCTTTCTTT
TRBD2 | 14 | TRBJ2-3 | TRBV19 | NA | CASSPAGVGDTQYF | TGTGCCAGTAGTCCAGCGGGAGTTGGAGATACGCAGTATTTT
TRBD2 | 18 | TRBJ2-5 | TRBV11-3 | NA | CASSSGMIAGGTGETQYF | TGTGCCAGCAGCTCCGGTATGATAGCGGGAGGAACTGGAGAGACCCAGTACTTC
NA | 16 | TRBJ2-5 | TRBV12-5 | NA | CASGTATSPGQETQYF | TGTGCTAGTGGTACGGCGACTAGTCCGGGACAAGAGACCCAGTACTTC
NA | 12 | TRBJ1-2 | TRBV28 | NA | CASSLLEYGYTF | TGTGCCAGCAGTTTATTAGAGTATGGCTACACCTTC
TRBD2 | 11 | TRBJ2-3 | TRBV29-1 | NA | CSGRGSDTQYF | TGCAGCGGGCGCGGGAGCGATACGCAGTATTTT
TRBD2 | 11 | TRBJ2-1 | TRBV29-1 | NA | CSVGRGGEQFF | TGCAGCGTTGGGCGGGGGGGTGAGCAGTTCTTC
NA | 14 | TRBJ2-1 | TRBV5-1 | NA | CASSPTTEGDEQFF | TGCGCCAGCAGCCCGACGACAGAGGGCGATGAGCAGTTCTTC
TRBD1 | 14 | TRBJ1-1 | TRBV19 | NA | CASRTGIMNTEAFF | TGTGCCAGTCGGACAGGAATAATGAACACTGAAGCTTTCTTT
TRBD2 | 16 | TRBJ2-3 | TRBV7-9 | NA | CASSLFLREEGDTQYF | TGTGCCAGCAGCCTCTTTTTGCGGGAGGAAGGAGATACGCAGTATTTT
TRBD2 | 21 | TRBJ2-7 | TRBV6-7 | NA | CASSYRGTSGRWGKGDYEQYF | TGTGCCAGCAGTTACAGAGGGACTAGCGGGAGATGGGGAAAGGGGGACTACGAGCAGTACTTC
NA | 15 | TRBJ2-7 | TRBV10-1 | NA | CASSESTVGSYEQYF | TGCGCCAGCAGTGAGTCGACGGTCGGCTCCTACGAGCAGTACTTC
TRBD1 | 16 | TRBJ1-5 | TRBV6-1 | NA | CASSARTGGFNQPQHF | TGTGCCAGCAGTGCTAGGACAGGGGGTTTCAATCAGCCCCAGCATTTT
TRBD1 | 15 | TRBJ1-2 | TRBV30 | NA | CAWSLSYRGNYGYTF | TGTGCCTGGAGTTTGTCCTACAGGGGAAACTATGGCTACACCTTC
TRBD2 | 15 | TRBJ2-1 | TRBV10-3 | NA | CAISDGTSGTYEQFF | TGTGCCATCAGTGATGGGACTAGCGGGACTTATGAGCAGTTCTTC
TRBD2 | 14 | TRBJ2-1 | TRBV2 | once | CASGWREGRNEQFF | TGTGCCAGCGGGTGGCGGGAGGGACGAAATGAGCAGTTCTTC
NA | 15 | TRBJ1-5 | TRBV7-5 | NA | CARSPAARWRQPQHF | TGTGCCAGAAGCCCCGCGGCCCGTTGGAGGCAGCCCCAGCATTTT
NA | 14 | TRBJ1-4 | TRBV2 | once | CASSDRTSNEKLFF | TGTGCCAGCAGCGACAGGACCTCCAATGAAAAACTGTTTTTT
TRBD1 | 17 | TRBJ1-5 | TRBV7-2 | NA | CASSLGSGTGLNQPQHF | TGTGCCAGCAGCTTAGGTAGTGGGACAGGGCTAAATCAGCCCCAGCATTTT
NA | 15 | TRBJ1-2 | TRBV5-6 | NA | CASSPAGRVGYGYTF | TGTGCCAGCAGCCCCGCCGGCAGGGTTGGATATGGCTACACCTTC
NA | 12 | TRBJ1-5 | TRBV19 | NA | CASAQGYQPQHF | TGTGCCAGTGCCCAGGGATATCAGCCCCAGCATTTT
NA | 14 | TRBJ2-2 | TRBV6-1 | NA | CAGERASNTGELFF | TGTGCCGGAGAGCGGGCGTCAAACACCGGGGAGCTGTTTTTT